The next 13 T cell receptor beta chains were all read from a single sample in a study of response to subunit inactivated influenza vaccine (dated 2018 in TCRdb). The library was obtained by RT-PCR. Sequencing took place on an Illumina HiSeq 2500. Starting from the raw public reads, TCRdb applied fastp trimming at Q25, assembled clones with MiXCR and retained in-frame beta chains. Rows matching on CDR3 protein sequence are summarized as one entry with the most common DNA and genes. The sample contains about 170,000 distinct CDR3 sequences, 10% to 15% of them found a single time. The leading ten clones occupy approximately 30% of the sample. These data were also filed under a second study, of T cells expressing NK-cell markers. The second publication reports: 5'RACE template switching, by which a universal primer site and unique molecular identifiers were added, was used to make TCR beta cDNA libraries.

Here the sequenced sample was CD8+ T cells sorted from PBMCs, taken 11 to 12 days after vaccination. The receptors were sampled from a man aged 50-59 years who received an inactivated influenza vaccine. Donor details come from another sample of the same person, matched by shared clones.

This clonotype was picked up a small number of times. The J gene is TRBJ2-1, the V gene TRBV27, with unresolved D. V lost 2 bases and J lost 7, with 12 bases in between. CDR1 is MNHEY, CDR2 SMNVEV, per germline (reference sequence). This CDR3 contains 14 residues. CDR3 in DNA: TGTGCCAGCAGTTTAATCCCCTGGGGAAATGAGCAGTTCTTC. Amino acids: CASSLIPWGNEQFF.

This clonotype was picked up a small number of times. The rearrangement uses TRBV6-5 and TRBJ2-5, with D unresolved. This CDR3 is 17 amino acids long. Per germline, CDR1 MNHEY and CDR2 SVGAGI. Deletions cut 0 bases from V and 1 base from J, with 15 bases between. The CDR3: CASSYSLLTDFQETQYF. DNA of the CDR3: TGTGCCAGCAGTTACTCTCTGCTTACAGATTTCCAAGAGACCCAGTACTTC.

This clonotype was seen at least ten times. The chain is built from TRBV20-1 and TRBJ2-5; D uncertain. V was cut by 3 bases and J by 3 bases, with 11 bases left in between. The CDR3 totals 13 residues. CDR1 and CDR2 (germline): DFQATT, SNEGSKA (reference sequence). The CDR3 protein is CSASDGIEETQYF. DNA of the CDR3: TGCAGTGCTAGCGATGGGATTGAAGAGACCCAGTACTTC.

This clonotype came up many times. The chain joins TRBV29-1 to TRBJ2-7; D is unresolved. The germline gives CDR1 SQVTM, CDR2 ANQGSEA. V was pared by 0 bases and J by 0 bases, with 9 bases between. The CDR3 runs to 14 residues. The CDR3 region has the DNA TGCAGCGTTGAAGATCAGGCCGGCTCCTACGAGCAGTACTTC. This translates into CSVEDQAGSYEQYF.

In its sample, this clonotype was seen a few times. The chain employs TRBV27 and TRBJ1-1; D ambiguous. The CDR3 runs to 15 residues. CDR1 and CDR2 (germline): MNHEY, SMNVEV (reference sequence). V lost 7 bases and J 0 bases, leaving 15 bases between the germline ends. Written as DNA, the CDR3 is TGTGCCAGCATCTCCATAGGGCGGATGAACACTGAAGCTTTCTTT. Translation gives CASISIGRMNTEAFF.

This clonotype was counted many times. The J gene is TRBJ2-1, the V gene TRBV5-6; the D gene is possibly TRBD2 (5 bases). With 2 bases removed from V and 7 bases from J, the gap between germline ends came to 13 bases. CDR1 SGHDT and CDR2 YYEEEE come from the germline V gene. CDR3 length: 14 amino acids. As DNA, the CDR3 is TGTGCCAGCAGCTTTTGGACTTTGGGGAATGAGCAGTTCTTC. Translating gives CASSFWTLGNEQFF.

The chain has TRBV10-3 and TRBJ1-1; 7 nucleotides align to TRBD1. The V gene end was trimmed by 6 bases and the J gene end by 0 bases; junction bases not matched to a gene: 1. CDR3 length: 13 amino acids. Germline V gene sequence: CDR1 ENHRY, CDR2 SYGVKD. This CDR3 is CAISGTVNTEAFF. In DNA form, the CDR3 reads TGTGCCATCAGCGGGACAGTGAACACTGAAGCTTTCTTT.

CDR3 sequence: CASSLWLGSNEQFF. CDR3 sequence (DNA): TGTGCCAGCAGTTTATGGCTGGGATCCAATGAGCAGTTCTTC. The chain combines TRBV27 with TRBJ2-1; D remains unclear. This CDR3 is 14 amino acids long. V gave up 1 base and J gave up 6 bases, with 10 bases separating them. CDR1 and CDR2 (germline): MNHEY, SMNVEV (reference sequence).

This clonotype has a count of ten or more. The V gene is TRBV10-2, the J gene TRBJ2-3; the match to TRBD1 covers 7 bases. The V and J ends lost 2 bases and 3 bases, in that order; junction bases with no gene match: 8. The length of the CDR3 is 16 residues. In germline, CDR1 is WSHSY, CDR2 SAAADI. The CDR3, as DNA: TGCGCCAGCAGTGAGGTCAGGGGGTCGGGGACAGATACGCAGTATTTT. Its protein product is CASSEVRGSGTDTQYF.

The genes are TRBV12-3 or TRBV12-4 and TRBJ1-1; perhaps TRBD1 as D (5 bases). V was trimmed by 3 bases and J by 1 base, leaving 12 bases between them. The CDR3 spans 15 residues. The CDR3 loop reads CASSFLARANTEAFF. CDR3 nucleotide sequence: TGTGCCAGCAGTTTCTTAGCCAGGGCGAACACTGAAGCTTTCTTT.

This clonotype was counted at least ten times. This chain uses TRBV16 with TRBJ1-2, with D unresolved. From germline, CDR1 is KGHSY and CDR2 FQNENV. V was shortened by 2 bases and J by 0 bases, with 10 bases between the two germline ends. The CDR3 totals 15 residues. As DNA, the CDR3 is TGTGCCAGCAGCCAAGTACTGGAGACTAACTATGGCTACACCTTC. This codes for CASSQVLETNYGYTF.

This clonotype was picked up a small number of times. The gene calls are TRBV15 and TRBJ1-5, with D tentatively TRBD1 (5 bases). The CDR3 covers 15 residues. CDR1 is LNHNV and CDR2 is YYDKDF in the germline V gene (reference sequence). Trimming took off 0 bases at V and 3 bases at J, with 9 bases between the two ends. CDR3 loop: CATSRDGADNQPQHF. CDR3 sequence (DNA): TGTGCCACCAGCAGAGACGGGGCAGACAATCAGCCCCAGCATTTT. Variable domain in full (rest from reference TRBV15 and TRBJ1-5): DAMVIQNPRYQVTQFGKPVTLSCSQTLNHNVMYWYQQKSSQAPKLLFHYYDKDFNNEADTPDNFQSRRPNTSFCFLDIRSPGLGDTAMYLCATSRDGADNQPQHFGDGTRLSIL.

The chain couples TRBV4-1 to TRBJ1-2, with D perhaps matching TRBD1 (5 bases). With 7 bases removed from V and 3 bases from J, the gap between germline ends came to 21 bases. In germline, CDR1 is MGHRA, CDR2 YSYEKL. The length of the CDR3 is 16 residues. CDR3 coding DNA: TGCGCCAGCACCCCCACCATTCAGGGTGCCGACTATGGCTACACCTTC. It translates to CASTPTIQGADYGYTF.